Following are 3 T cell receptor beta chains from one sample sequenced in a study of T cell responses to AZD1222 COVID-19 vaccine. Here immunoSEQ multiplex PCR was the method, and the copy in TCRdb shows in-frame clones only, minus some. The sample shows fewer than 130,000 clones, around 81% of them seen only once. Sequencing was performed on peripheral blood, taken on day 0 of AZD1222 vaccination. These receptors came from an adult in good health.

In DNA, the CDR3 is TGTGCCAGCAGCTTAGAAGGGCCGGCTTCTAATGAAAAACTGTTTTTT. Protein: CASSLEGPASNEKLFF. The chain employs TRBV7-2 and TRBJ1-4; D unresolved. This CDR3 is built from 16 residues. The germline V gene has CDR1 SGHTA and CDR2 FQGNSA. V was clipped by 1 base and J by 3 bases, with 12 bases between them.

The chain couples TRBV9 to TRBJ1-2; 7 nucleotides agree with TRBD1. The CDR3 runs 12 residues. Looked up from germline, CDR1 is SGDLS and CDR2 is YYNGEE. V shed 1 base, J shed 13 bases, and the junction held 7 bases outside the gene matches. CDR3 DNA sequence: TGTGCCAGCAGCGTACGACCACAGGGGCTCACCTTC. It encodes CASSVRPQGLTF.

The genes are TRBV13 and TRBJ1-2; D uncertain. The length of the CDR3 is 15 residues. Trimming shortened V by 7 bases and J by 4 bases, and 19 bases separated the two germline ends. CDR1 PRHDT and CDR2 FYEKMQ come from the germline V gene (reference sequence). The CDR3 reads CASNPLGIRTYGYTF. The CDR3 DNA follows: TGTGCCAGCAACCCATTAGGAATTCGAACCTATGGCTACACCTTC.